This T cell receptor beta chain was identified during a study of blood T cell repertoires in COVID-19. The wider study: The samples span acute and convalescent COVID-19 from the United States, Italy and Spain. Nucleic acid was either cDNA or gDNA, and it came from T cells, B-cell-depleted T cells, or PBMCs.

Original handling: Researchers report that nucleated cell counts were estimated from reference gene primer amplification. Libraries were prepared by immunoSEQ multiplex PCR; TCRdb keeps only in-frame clonotypes and omits some of them. D and trimming come from the DNA, and the V and J calls and clone size come from that table. Of about 220,000 clones in the sample, roughly 84% were seen once. The clonotype was recovered from a man aged 25 to 40 with active or convalescent COVID-19. The source material was peripheral blood.

In DNA form, the CDR3 reads TGCGCCAGCAGCCAGGGAAGGGGCGGAGTGAACACTGAAGCTTTCTTT. Translation: CASSQGRGGVNTEAFF. The genes are TRBV4-1 and TRBJ1-1; perhaps TRBD1 as D (5 bases). The CDR3 covers 16 residues. Germline-derived CDR1 and CDR2 are MGHRA and YSYEKL. Trimming took off 3 bases at V and 0 bases at J, with 14 bases between the two ends.